This T cell receptor beta chain was documented in a study of regulatory T cells in long-lasting Graves disease. Overall study findings and caveats: Results may be inaccurate due to the small sample size. Fewer public clonotypes were shared by new patients (over 950) than by persistent patients (roughly 2,500). TRBV28, TRBJ1-2 and TRBJ2-5 emerged as the favored segments in persistent disease.

The CDR3 runs to 13 residues. CDR1 is MRHNA, CDR2 SNTAGT, per germline. V was pared by 5 bases and J by 7 bases, with 11 bases between. The time point is: persistent/refractory GD, antithyroid drugs over 5 years with positive TRAb. Construction of the TCR library relied on RNA isolated from PBMCs. An endocrinology unit in Xi'an, China, supplied the patients. Arm-PCR with iRepertoire HTBI primers amplified the CDR3 regions for these TCR beta libraries. TCRdb recomputed calls from the multiplex PCR reads with MiXCR, one row per CDR3 protein. The sample contains some 420,000 distinct CDR3 sequences, approximately 22% of which appear only once. This clonotype was counted a few times. The antigen remains unidentified.

This sequence originates from a female donor with Graves disease. Material: peripheral blood mononuclear cells (PBMCs), obtained when the disease was refractory, from a patient treated with antithyroid drugs. This chain joins TRBV6-4 and TRBJ2-2; D is undetermined. In nucleotides, the CDR3 is TGTGCCAGCAGTCCTGATTCAGACGGGGAGCTGTTTTTT. Residues: CASSPDSDGELFF.